This T cell receptor (beta chain) was found in a study of blood T cells in healthy people across ages. It was with a sample-barcoded 5' primer and a J-beta primer mix that a second PCR of about 6 to 12 cycles was run. TCRdb reanalysed the 5' RACE reads using MiXCR and keeps one entry per CDR3 protein. Of 800,000 to 950,000 distinct CDR3 sequences in the sample, 25% to 35% were seen once. The CDR3 extends over 16 amino acids. Trimming cost V 0 bases and J 0 bases, with 11 bases left between them. Germline V gene lookup returns CDR1 MNHEY and CDR2 SVGAGI. The same data also contributed to another study, on T cells of mothers and their children.

The TCR was taken from a woman aged 40 to 49 in good health. Specimen: blood. The chain has TRBV6-5 and TRBJ1-1; D gene uncertain. CDR3 in DNA: TGTGCCAGCAGTTACTCCCCCCCGAGTGTGAACACTGAAGCTTTCTTT. Protein sequence: CASSYSPPSVNTEAFF.